One and the same sample provided the 3 T cell receptor beta chains below, sequenced in a study of ipilimumab plus nivolumab after autologous stem cell transplantation. TCRdb keeps only in-frame clones here, not all; method: immunoSEQ multiplex PCR. The repertoire holds approximately 80,000 clones, 83% seen once, with roughly 2.2% in the top ten. The starting material was PBMCs, obtained in a trial of ipilimumab plus nivolumab as post-transplant consolidation. The source is a male donor with diffuse large B-cell lymphoma.

The V and J genes are TRBV14 and TRBJ2-7, with D unresolved. Trimming pared 8 bases from V and 2 bases from J, leaving 7 bases between. The V gene's germline CDR1 is SGHDN and CDR2 FVKESK. CDR3 size: 11 residues. The CDR3 loop reads CASSRAYEQYF. The CDR3 region has the DNA TGTGCCAGCTCTCGGGCCTACGAGCAGTACTTC. The full variable domain, completed using reference TRBV14 and TRBJ2-7, is EAGVTQFPSHSVIEKGQTVTLRCDPISGHDNLYWYRRVMGKEIKFLLHFVKESKQDESGMPNNRFLAERTGGTYSTLKVQPAELEDSGVYFCASSRAYEQYFGPGTRLTVT.

The V call is TRBV10-1, the J call TRBJ1-2, with D maybe TRBD1 (6 bases). The CDR3 spans 14 residues. V was trimmed by 7 bases and J by 8 bases, leaving 20 bases between them. Germline CDR1 WNHNN, CDR2 SYGVQD (reference sequence). The CDR3 loop reads CASNRTETSGGYTF. The CDR3 coding sequence is TGCGCCAGCAATCGGACAGAGACTTCTGGGGGCTACACCTTC.

The chain is built from TRBV12-2 and TRBJ2-5. TRBV12-2 is flagged as a pseudogene. The CDR3 is 14 amino acids. CDR3 loop: CASPASCDQETQYF. In nucleotides, the CDR3 is TGTGCAAGTCCAGCTTCGTGTGACCAAGAGACCCAGTACTTC.